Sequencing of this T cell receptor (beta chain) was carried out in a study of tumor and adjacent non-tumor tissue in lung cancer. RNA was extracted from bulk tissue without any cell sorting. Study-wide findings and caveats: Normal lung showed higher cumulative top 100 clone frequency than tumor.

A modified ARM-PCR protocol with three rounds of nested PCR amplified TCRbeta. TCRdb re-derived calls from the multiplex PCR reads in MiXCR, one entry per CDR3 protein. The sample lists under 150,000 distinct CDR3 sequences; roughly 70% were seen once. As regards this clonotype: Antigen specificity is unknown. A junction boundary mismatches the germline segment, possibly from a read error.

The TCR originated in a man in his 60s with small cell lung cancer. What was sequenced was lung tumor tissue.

The CDR3 is CGVPRRGRQGTVELFF. The CDR3 DNA is TGCGGCGTCCCCAGAAGGGGGCGTCAGGGGACCGTGGAGCTGTTTTTT. V and J are TRBV29-1 and TRBJ2-2; TRBD1 matches at 7 bases. Germline loops: CDR1 SQVTM, CDR2 ANQGSEA. The CDR3 extends over 16 amino acids.